Detailed here is one T cell receptor beta chain. Some clones are missing from TCRdb's copy, which holds only in-frame ones; the method was immunoSEQ multiplex PCR. The sample includes over 150,000 clones, 85% to 90% of them seen just once. The data derive from a study of T cell responses to AZD1222 COVID-19 vaccine. Germline V gene data show CDR1 as MNHEY and CDR2 as SMNVEV (reference sequence). The V segment lost 7 bases and the J segment 5 bases; nucleotides outside the gene matches: 6. The CDR3 sequence is 15 residues long. The chain is built from TRBV27 and TRBJ2-1; 12 nucleotides align to TRBD2. The sequencing here drew on peripheral blood, taken on day 0 of AZD1222 vaccination. The clonotype originates from an adult in good health. The CDR3: CASTPLAGGNNEQFF. CDR3 bases: TGTGCCAGCACGCCTCTAGCGGGAGGGAACAATGAGCAGTTCTTC.